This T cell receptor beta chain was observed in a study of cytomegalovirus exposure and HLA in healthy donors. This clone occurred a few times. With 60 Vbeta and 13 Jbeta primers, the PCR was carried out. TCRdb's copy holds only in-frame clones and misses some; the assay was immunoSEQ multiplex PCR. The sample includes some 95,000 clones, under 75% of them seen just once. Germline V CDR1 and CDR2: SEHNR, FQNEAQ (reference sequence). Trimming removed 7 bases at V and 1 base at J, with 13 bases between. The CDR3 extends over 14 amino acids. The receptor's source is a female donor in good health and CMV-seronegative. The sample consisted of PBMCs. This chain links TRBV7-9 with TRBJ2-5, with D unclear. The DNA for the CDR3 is TGTGCCAGCACCCCTCCGACTTCCCAAGAGACCCAGTACTTC. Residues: CASTPPTSQETQYF.